Below are 6 T cell receptor beta chains sequenced from a single sample in a study of TIL therapy for anti-PD-1-resistant metastatic lung cancer. The immunoSEQ assay was v3. Assay used: immunoSEQ multiplex PCR; TCRdb lists only in-frame clones, some missing. The sample contains 45,000 to 60,000 clones, around 80% of which appear only once. The time point here: pre-treatment sample, taken before nivolumab and TIL therapy. The source was blood, collected at baseline. These receptors all come from a woman aged 30 to 85 with non-small cell lung cancer.

The chain employs TRBV11-2 and TRBJ2-1; a weak D match, TRBD1 (6 bases). This CDR3 is built from 15 residues. Germline CDR1 is SGHAT and CDR2 is FQNNGV. Trimming pared 5 bases from V and 4 bases from J, leaving 15 bases between. This chain's CDR3 is CASSRRGLLYNEQFF. The CDR3 DNA sequence: TGTGCCAGCAGCCGCAGGGGCCTCCTTTACAATGAGCAGTTCTTC.

This clone turned up a few times. The genes are TRBV6-5 and TRBJ1-3; the D is unclear. V was pared by 5 bases and J by 3 bases, with 11 bases between. CDR1 is MNHEY and CDR2 is SVGAGI in the germline V gene. This CDR3 region has 14 residues. CDR3 protein: CASSPRRFGNTIYF. As DNA, the CDR3 is TGTGCCAGCAGTCCACGACGATTTGGAAACACCATATATTTT.

This clone was seen just once. V gene TRBV28 combines with J gene TRBJ2-1, with a tentative D call TRBD2 (5 bases). Germline V CDR1 and CDR2: MDHEN, SYDVKM. The CDR3 runs to 12 residues. Between the trimmed V and J ends, which lost 7 bases and 9 bases, there was a span of 13 bases. CDR3 nucleotides: TGTGCCAGCACCCATCGGACTGGTGAGCAGTTCTTC. As protein: CASTHRTGEQFF.

A single count supports this clone. V is TRBV4-2 and J is TRBJ2-3; 11 bases align to TRBD2. The V and J ends lost 3 bases and 5 bases, in that order; junction bases with no gene match: 7. Germline CDR1 LGHNA, CDR2 YNFKEQ. The CDR3 extends over 16 amino acids. The CDR3 DNA reads TGTGCCAGCAGCCAGAATAGCGGGGGGGCGGTAGATACGCAGTATTTT. Its translation is CASSQNSGGAVDTQYF.

CDR3 DNA sequence: TGTGCCAGCAGCTTAGGGGGGGCGCGCGGCAATCAGCCCCAGCATTTT. Translated, it gives CASSLGGARGNQPQHF. The gene calls are TRBV7-8 and TRBJ1-5, with a tentative D call TRBD1 (6 bases). CDR3 size: 16 residues. The ends were cut back, 1 base at V and 2 bases at J, with 12 bases in the middle. Germline CDR1 is SGHVS and CDR2 is FQNEAQ.

This rearrangement joins TRBV7-2 to TRBJ2-3; D is possibly TRBD2 (5 bases). The CDR3 runs to 16 residues. V lost 2 bases, J lost 5 bases, and 17 bases lay in between. Germline V CDR1 and CDR2: SGHTA, FQGNSA. The CDR3 DNA sequence: TGTGCCAGCAGCTTATTCAGCGGCCGGGGTATAGATACGCAGTATTTT. Protein: CASSLFSGRGIDTQYF. The variable domain in full, with the rest retrieved from reference TRBV7-2 and TRBJ2-3, is GAGVSQSPSNKVTEKGKDVELRCDPISGHTALYWYRQSLGQGLEFLIYFQGNSAPDKSGLPSDRFSAERTGGSVSTLTIQRTQQEDSAVYLCASSLFSGRGIDTQYFGPGTRLTVL.